This T cell receptor (beta chain) was obtained from a study of T cell repertoires and HLA-DP antigens. Comments on this clone: Its antigen is as yet unknown. Other DNA sequences of this sample code for an identical CDR3.

Libraries were prepared by immunoSEQ multiplex PCR; TCRdb keeps only in-frame clonotypes and omits some of them. Of about 120,000 clones in the sample, 85% to 95% were seen once. Sequencing input: CD4+ T cells from PBMCs. This receptor was identified in a young woman in good health and CMV-seronegative.

The CDR3 loop reads CSVGTETQYF. CDR3 in DNA: TGCAGCGTTGGAACCGAGACCCAGTACTTC. The V gene is TRBV29-1, the J gene TRBJ2-5; no clear D. V lost 4 bases and J 5 bases, leaving 5 bases between the germline ends. The CDR3 loop spans 10 amino acids. Germline CDR1 SQVTM, CDR2 ANQGSEA.